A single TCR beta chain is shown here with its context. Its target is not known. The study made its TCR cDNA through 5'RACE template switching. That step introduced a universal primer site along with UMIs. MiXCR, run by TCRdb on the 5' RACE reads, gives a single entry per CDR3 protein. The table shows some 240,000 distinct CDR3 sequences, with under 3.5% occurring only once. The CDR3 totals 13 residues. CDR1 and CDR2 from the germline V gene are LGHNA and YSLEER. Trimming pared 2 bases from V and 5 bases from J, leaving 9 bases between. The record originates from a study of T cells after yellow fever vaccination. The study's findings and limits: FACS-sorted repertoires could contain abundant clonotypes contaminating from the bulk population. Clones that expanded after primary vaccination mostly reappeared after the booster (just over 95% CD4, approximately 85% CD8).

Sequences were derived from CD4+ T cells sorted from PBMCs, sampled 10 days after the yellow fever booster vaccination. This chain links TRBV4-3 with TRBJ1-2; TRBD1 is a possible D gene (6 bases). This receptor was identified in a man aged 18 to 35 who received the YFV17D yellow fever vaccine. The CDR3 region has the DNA TGCGCCAGCAGCCAACAAGGGGGATATGGCTACACCTTC. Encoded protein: CASSQQGGYGYTF.